This record concerns one TCR beta chain sequence. Its antigen is not identified. The record originates from a study of cytomegalovirus exposure and HLA in healthy donors. The study, taken as a whole, reports: Common viral pathogens seemed to be connected with several of the most significant clusters, according to a later analysis. According to a later analysis, donors in an Asian-associated ancestry cluster reportedly had fewer N-insertions than the roughly 670-donor mean. Reportedly, HLA-A and HLA-B alleles of most subjects were accurately predicted from TCR beta.

The study ran its PCR with 60 Vbeta and 13 Jbeta primers. Assay: immunoSEQ multiplex PCR; the TCRdb copy retains only in-frame clones and omits some. The sample table sets out 120,000 to 150,000 clones. V lost 1 base, J lost 4 bases, and 10 bases lay in between. Looked up from germline, CDR1 is PRHDT and CDR2 is FYEKMQ (reference sequence). The CDR3 has 14 amino acids. The TCR was taken from a man aged 35 to 55 in good health and CMV-seronegative. This chain joins TRBV13 and TRBJ1-1, with D tentatively TRBD1 (5 bases). The sample was PBMCs. The CDR3 DNA reads as TGTGCCAGCAGCTTAGTGGGGGGTGGCACTGAAGCTTTCTTT. Translated, it gives CASSLVGGGTEAFF.